The 18 T cell receptor beta chains presented below share a single source sample, sequenced in a study of blood T cell repertoires in COVID-19. Repertoires were generated with immunoSEQ multiplex PCR, while TCRdb's copy carries only in-frame clones and drops some. The table records 70,000 to 100,000 clones, 90% of them present only once. Sequences were obtained from peripheral blood. The receptor set was obtained from a woman aged 80 or over with active or convalescent COVID-19.

This chain connects TRBV4-1 to TRBJ2-3; D is uncertain. This CDR3 has 13 amino acids. CDR1 and CDR2 from the germline V gene are MGHRA and YSYEKL. V lost 0 bases to trimming and J lost 9 bases, with 10 bases between them. The CDR3 coding sequence is TGCGCCAGCAGCCAAGAGGCTTTCCGAACGCAGTATTTT. Amino acid sequence: CASSQEAFRTQYF.

The V and J genes are TRBV7-8 and TRBJ2-1, with 12 positions matching TRBD2. The trim removed 2 bases at V and 9 bases at J, leaving 8 bases unmatched. The CDR3 spans 16 residues. The germline CDR1 and CDR2 sequences are SGHVS and FQNEAQ. The CDR3: CASSLLLAGGPGEQFF. As DNA, the CDR3 is TGTGCCAGCAGCTTATTGCTAGCGGGAGGGCCCGGTGAGCAGTTCTTC.

The chain has TRBV4-3 and TRBJ2-1; TRBD2 aligns across 16 bases. The CDR3 extends over 18 amino acids. The V gene end was trimmed by 4 bases and the J gene end by 7 bases; junction bases not matched to a gene: 10. Germline V CDR1 and CDR2: LGHNA, YSLEER. As DNA, the CDR3 is TGCGCCAGCAGCCCCAACCCACCGGGACTAGCGGGAGGGAATGAGCAGTTCTTC. This codes for CASSPNPPGLAGGNEQFF.

V gene TRBV28 combines with J gene TRBJ1-5, with D tentatively TRBD1 (5 bases). The CDR3 is 13 amino acids. Germline lookup yields CDR1 MDHEN and CDR2 SYDVKM. Deletions cut 10 bases from V and 0 bases from J, with 10 bases between. CDR3 DNA sequence: TGTGCCAACAGCAGGGATAGCAATCAGCCCCAGCATTTT. Amino acid sequence: CANSRDSNQPQHF.

The V call is TRBV28, the J call TRBJ1-6; 8 nucleotides match TRBD1. With 6 bases clipped from V and 6 bases from J, the junction kept 7 bases outside the gene matches. The germline CDR1 and CDR2 sequences are MDHEN and SYDVKM. The CDR3 spans 15 residues. The CDR3 is CASSLEGQGNSPLHF. DNA for the CDR3: TGTGCCAGCAGCCTTGAAGGACAGGGTAATTCACCCCTCCACTTT.

This clone was picked up a small number of times. The rearrangement joins TRBV19 to TRBJ1-2; 8 positions agree with TRBD1. Looked up from germline, CDR1 is LNHDA and CDR2 is SQIVND (reference sequence). V shed 6 bases, J shed 8 bases, and the junction held 8 bases outside the gene matches. CDR3 size: 13 residues. The CDR3 nucleotides are TGTGCCAGTAGCCCTGACAGGGGTGGAGGCTACACCTTC. Amino acids: CASSPDRGGGYTF. Drawing the rest from reference TRBV19 and TRBJ1-2, the complete variable domain is DGGITQSPKYLFRKEGQNVTLSCEQNLNHDAMYWYRQDPGQGLRLIYYSQIVNDFQKGDIAEGYSVSREKKESFPLTVTSAQKNPTAFYLCASSPDRGGGYTFGSGTRLTVV.

The chain links TRBV3-1 (or the pseudogene TRBV3-2) to TRBJ1-2, with a weak D call TRBD1 (6 bases). The CDR3 is 15 residues long. The germline CDR1 and CDR2 sequences are LGHDT and YNNKEL (reference sequence). With 4 bases removed from V and 4 bases from J, the gap between germline ends came to 16 bases. The CDR3 nucleotides read TGTGCCAGCAGCCTAAAACAGGGAGGGTCCTATGGCTACACCTTC. Translating it yields CASSLKQGGSYGYTF.

V and J are TRBV14 and TRBJ2-3; D is unresolved. Between the trimmed V and J ends, which lost 1 base and 0 bases, there was a span of 8 bases. CDR3 length: 15 amino acids. Germline loops: CDR1 SGHDN, CDR2 FVKESK. CDR3 loop: CASSQGSGSTDTQYF. The CDR3 nucleotides read TGTGCCAGCAGCCAAGGGAGTGGGAGCACAGATACGCAGTATTTT.

The chain links TRBV28 to TRBJ2-1; 9 positions agree with TRBD2. CDR3 length equals 16 residues. The V gene end was trimmed by 4 bases and the J gene end by 12 bases; junction bases not matched to a gene: 16. Looked up from germline, CDR1 is MDHEN and CDR2 is SYDVKM. The CDR3 DNA is TGTGCCAGCAGTTCAATCCCTAGCGGGGTCCTCGGGCGGCAGTTCTTC. It encodes CASSSIPSGVLGRQFF.

This clone was observed a few times. The chain's CDR3 is CASSSGTGGNSPLHF. Here the CDR3 DNA reads TGTGCCAGCTCATCAGGGACTGGCGGTAATTCACCCCTCCACTTT. This rearrangement joins TRBV18 to TRBJ1-6, with a possible D match to TRBD1 (5 bases). The germline V gene has CDR1 KGHSH and CDR2 LQKENI. The CDR3 totals 15 residues. Trimming left V 5 bases short and J 6 bases short, with 14 bases between. The whole variable domain, remainder taken from reference TRBV18 and TRBJ1-6, is NAGVMQNPRHLVRRRGQEARLRCSPMKGHSHVYWYRQLPEEGLKFMVYLQKENIIDESGMPKERFSAEFPKEGPSILRIQQVVRGDSAAYFCASSSGTGGNSPLHFGNGTRLTVT.

The DNA for the CDR3 is TGCGCCAGCAGGGATCTTAGCGGGAACCACAATGAGCAGTTCTTC. Protein product: CASRDLSGNHNEQFF. The gene calls are TRBV5-1 and TRBJ2-1; 8 nucleotides line up with TRBD2. Per the germline V gene, CDR1 is SGHRS and CDR2 is YFSETQ. The CDR3 extends over 15 amino acids. With 5 bases clipped from V and 5 bases from J, the junction kept 9 bases outside the gene matches. Looking up the rest from reference TRBV5-1 and TRBJ2-1 gives the full variable domain: KAGVTQTPRYLIKTRGQQVTLSCSPISGHRSVSWYQQTPGQGLQFLFEYFSETQRNKGNFPGRFSGRQFSNSRSEMNVSTLELGDSALYLCASRDLSGNHNEQFFGPGTRLTVL.

The gene calls are TRBV12-5 and TRBJ1-5, with D unresolved. Germline CDR1 reads LGHNT; CDR2 reads FRNRAP. Trimming stripped 6 bases from V and 6 bases from J, with 18 bases between. This CDR3 is 15 amino acids long. CDR3 DNA: TGTGCTAGTGGACCTTCCATCACGAACGGTCAGCCCCAGCATTTT. This translates into CASGPSITNGQPQHF.

CDR3 amino acids: CASSLGTSGGTDTQYF. DNA for the CDR3: TGTGCCAGCAGCCTAGGGACTAGCGGGGGAACAGATACGCAGTATTTT. The chain couples TRBV28 to TRBJ2-3; 14 bases match TRBD2. Trimming removed 6 bases from V and 3 bases from J; junction bases left unmatched: 5. The CDR3 consists of 16 residues. Germline lookup yields CDR1 MDHEN and CDR2 SYDVKM.

The chain is built from TRBV7-6 and TRBJ2-1, with 14 bases identical to TRBD2. This CDR3 is built from 15 residues. The V segment lost 5 bases and the J segment 8 bases; nucleotides outside the gene matches: 5. Looked up from germline, CDR1 is SGHVS and CDR2 is FNYEAQ. CDR3 amino acids: CASSQGTSGRDEQFF. As DNA, the CDR3 is TGTGCCAGCAGCCAAGGGACTAGCGGGAGAGATGAGCAGTTCTTC.

V gene TRBV6-2 or TRBV6-3 combines with J gene TRBJ2-7; D is possibly TRBD2 (6 bases). The CDR3 consists of 17 residues. Germline CDR1 reads MNHEY; CDR2 reads SVGEGT. V was clipped by 2 bases and J by 4 bases, with 21 bases between them. The CDR3 loop reads CASSYNRRAQHSYEQYF. In nucleotides, the CDR3 is TGTGCCAGCAGTTACAATCGGAGGGCTCAACATTCTTACGAGCAGTACTTC.

This clone was counted a few times. This chain connects TRBV28 to TRBJ1-2; 9 bases agree with TRBD1. The CDR3 is 14 amino acids. The V gene end was trimmed by 6 bases and the J gene end by 4 bases; junction bases not matched to a gene: 6. Germline assignment: CDR1 MDHEN and CDR2 SYDVKM. CDR3: CASRLGQGSYGYTF. In nucleotides, the CDR3 is TGTGCCAGCAGGCTCGGACAGGGGAGCTATGGCTACACCTTC.

This rearrangement joins TRBV30 to TRBJ2-3; 9 bases are a match to TRBD2. The V segment lost 0 bases and the J segment 14 bases; nucleotides outside the gene matches: 9. Looked up from germline, CDR1 is GTSNPN and CDR2 is SVGIG (reference sequence). The CDR3 is made up of 13 amino acids. The CDR3 nucleotides are TGTGCCTGGAGTGTAAAGGGCGCGGGAGGGATGTATTTT. Amino acids: CAWSVKGAGGMYF.

This chain connects TRBV27 to TRBJ2-7; 7 bases are a match to TRBD1. Losses at the gene ends were 5 bases for V and 6 bases for J; bases not matched to a gene: 10. This CDR3 has 14 residues. CDR1 is MNHEY and CDR2 is SMNVEV in the germline V gene (reference sequence). The CDR3 DNA sequence: TGTGCCAGCAGTCGCCGGGACAGACTCCCCGAGCAGTACTTC. Translating it yields CASSRRDRLPEQYF.